The source of this T cell receptor beta chain is a study of blood T cell repertoires in COVID-19. Study-level information: Sites across the United States, Italy and Spain contributed samples from acute and convalescent COVID-19. PBMCs, B-cell-depleted T cells, or T cells were the source of the cDNA or gDNA that made up the material.

Authors' data handling: Counts of nucleated cells, estimated from reference gene primer amplification, were obtained. Produced via immunoSEQ multiplex PCR; TCRdb's table is partial and in-frame only. V and J calls and clone size are as listed in that table; D and trimming were resolved from the DNA. The table has under 300,000 clones, 90% seen once. Seattle patients were enrolled while actively infected and followed longitudinally. The germline V gene encodes CDR1 LGHNA and CDR2 YSLEER. J gave up 6 bases and V 0 bases, and 17 bases lay outside the gene matches. There are 19 residues in the CDR3. The receptor comes from a woman aged 55-75 years with COVID-19, enrolled during active disease. The specimen was peripheral blood. This chain uses TRBV4-3 with TRBJ2-4; 7 bases are a match to TRBD2. CDR3 sequence reads: CASSQDPWASGLELNIQYF. CDR3 nucleotides: TGCGCCAGCAGCCAAGATCCTTGGGCTTCCGGACTAGAATTAAACATTCAGTACTTC.